Below are 32 T cell receptor beta chains sequenced from a single sample in a study of T-cell reconstitution after alpha-beta-depleted transplantation in children. The authors prepared the TCRbeta library with unique molecular identifiers. TCRdb independently ran MiXCR on the PCR reads; one entry per CDR3 protein. The sample carries around 400,000 distinct CDR3 sequences, roughly 11% recorded once. Sequencing used PBMCs from the stem cell graft donor, obtained from the stem cell graft. These receptors were collected from a human donor who donated a stem cell graft to a child with acute myeloid leukemia.

The V gene is TRBV5-1, the J gene TRBJ1-1, with TRBD1 identical over 10 bases. There are 17 residues in the CDR3. Germline V lookup: CDR1 SGHRS, CDR2 YFSETQ. Trimming cost V 4 bases and J 1 base; bases outside gene matches: 10. The CDR3 protein is CASSGYRDRGRNTEAFF. In DNA, the CDR3 is TGCGCCAGCAGCGGGTACCGGGACAGGGGACGGAACACTGAAGCTTTCTTT.

This clonotype was recorded a few times. This sequence joins TRBV20-1 and TRBJ1-1, with a weak D call TRBD1 (5 bases). This CDR3 contains 14 residues. V was cut by 2 bases and J by 0 bases, with 10 bases left in between. From germline, CDR1 is DFQATT and CDR2 SNEGSKA (reference sequence). The CDR3 protein is CSARLRGVNTEAFF. CDR3 bases: TGCAGTGCTAGATTGAGGGGCGTGAACACTGAAGCTTTCTTT.

This clonotype occurred many times. This rearrangement joins TRBV25-1 to TRBJ2-3, with no clear D. Trimming pared 3 bases from V and 8 bases from J, leaving 6 bases between. The CDR3 spans 11 residues. The V gene's germline CDR1 is MGHDK and CDR2 SYGVNS. CDR3 residues: CASSEVSTQYF. As DNA, the CDR3 is TGTGCCAGCAGTGAGGTTTCTACGCAGTATTTT.

This clonotype was detected only a few times. The chain uses TRBV18 and TRBJ2-7; the D is unclear. Trimming took 3 bases from V and 3 from J, leaving 6 bases between them. This CDR3 has 12 amino acids. Germline lookup yields CDR1 KGHSH and CDR2 LQKENI. The CDR3 nucleotides are TGTGCCAGCTCACCTTCAGACTACGAGCAGTACTTC. Translated, it gives CASSPSDYEQYF. Full variable domain (remainder filled in from reference TRBV18 and TRBJ2-7): NAGVMQNPRHLVRRRGQEARLRCSPMKGHSHVYWYRQLPEEGLKFMVYLQKENIIDESGMPKERFSAEFPKEGPSILRIQQVVRGDSAAYFCASSPSDYEQYFGPGTRLTVT.

The V gene is TRBV5-1, the J gene TRBJ1-1, with TRBD1 identical over 10 bases. J was trimmed by 3 bases and V by 3 bases; bases with no gene match: 8. The CDR3 contains 16 residues. Germline lookup yields CDR1 SGHRS and CDR2 YFSETQ. CDR3 sequence: CASSWGQGPKDTEAFF. The CDR3 coding sequence is TGCGCCAGCAGCTGGGGACAGGGGCCCAAGGACACTGAAGCTTTCTTT.

This clonotype has a handful of counts. The rearrangement uses TRBV29-1 and TRBJ2-3; no clear D. Germline V gives CDR1 SQVTM, CDR2 ANQGSEA. This CDR3 has 13 residues. With 5 bases removed from V and 3 bases from J, the gap between germline ends came to 12 bases. CDR3 sequence: CSVSQQRTDTQYF. Here the CDR3 DNA reads TGCAGCGTTTCCCAACAAAGGACAGATACGCAGTATTTT.

The chain recombines TRBV7-8 with TRBJ2-3; TRBD2 matches 13 bases. The CDR3 extends over 16 amino acids. V was clipped by 5 bases and J by 2 bases; unmatched bases: 4. CDR1 SGHVS and CDR2 FQNEAQ come from the germline V gene. The CDR3, as DNA: TGTGCCAGCAGCGCGGGACTAGCGGGAAACACAGATACGCAGTATTTT. Protein product: CASSAGLAGNTDTQYF.

This clonotype was recorded a few times. The J gene is TRBJ2-1, the V gene TRBV5-6; 15 bases fit TRBD2. V dropped 0 bases and J dropped 5; count of bases not matched to a gene: 6. This CDR3 is 18 amino acids long. The germline V gene has CDR1 SGHDT and CDR2 YYEEEE. As DNA, the CDR3 is TGTGCCAGCAGCTTGGGGGGACTAGCGGGAGGCCCTAACAATGAGCAGTTCTTC. Amino acids: CASSLGGLAGGPNNEQFF.

Note on this clonotype: A read error is possible here, since a much larger clone lies one base away. The gene calls are TRBV6-4 and TRBJ2-3, with TRBD2 matching over 11 bases. Germline V CDR1 and CDR2: MRHNA, SNTAGT. The CDR3 covers 15 residues. After removal of 5 bases from V and 2 bases from J, the junction contained 3 bases not matched to a gene. The CDR3 sequence is CASSLAGGVTDTQYF. CDR3 nucleotides: TGTGCCAGCAGTTTAGCGGGAGGGGTCACAGATACGCAGTATTTT.

Here the CDR3 DNA reads TGTGCCAGCAGCTTCACAGTTCAGCCCCAGCATTTT. Its translation: CASSFTVQPQHF. The chain carries TRBV6-2 or TRBV6-3 and TRBJ1-5; D gene uncertain. Between the trimmed V and J ends, which lost 6 bases and 6 bases, there was a span of 9 bases. Germline CDR1 reads MNHEY; CDR2 reads SVGEGT. This CDR3 has 12 residues.

The V call is TRBV21-1, the J call TRBJ2-7; TRBD1, as called in the table, went unchecked against the DNA. TRBV21-1 is listed as a pseudogene. CDR3 length equals 17 residues. CDR3: CASSKARLGTGLLGKYV. CDR3 bases: TGTGCCAGCAGCAAAGCGCGGCTGGGGACAGGCCTCCTAGGAAAGTACGTC.

This chain joins TRBV27 and TRBJ2-2; TRBD2 matches 10 bases. Losses at the gene ends were 2 bases for V and 1 base for J; bases not matched to a gene: 4. From germline, CDR1 is MNHEY and CDR2 SMNVEV (reference sequence). CDR3 length: 17 amino acids. CDR3 sequence: CASSLKRTSGNTGELFF. DNA of the CDR3: TGTGCCAGCAGTTTAAAGAGGACTAGCGGGAACACCGGGGAGCTGTTTTTT.

This clonotype was observed a handful of times. The rearrangement uses TRBV20-1 and TRBJ2-7, with a possible D match to TRBD1 (6 bases). This CDR3 contains 14 residues. Trimming removed 0 bases from V and 2 bases from J, with 11 bases in between. CDR1 and CDR2 from the germline V gene are DFQATT and SNEGSKA (reference sequence). The CDR3 DNA is TGCAGTGCTAGAGAACAGGGTCTAACCTACGAGCAGTACTTC. Translation gives CSAREQGLTYEQYF.

This clonotype was recorded many times. V and J are TRBV5-1 and TRBJ2-2; TRBD1 might be the D (6 bases). The CDR3 spans 16 residues. Germline CDR1 SGHRS, CDR2 YFSETQ. V dropped 1 base and J dropped 6 bases, with 16 bases sitting between them. CDR3 in amino acids: CASSLSGVGPPGELFF. DNA of the CDR3: TGCGCCAGCAGCTTGTCAGGGGTCGGGCCTCCCGGGGAGCTGTTTTTT.

This clonotype was seen a handful of times. The chain employs TRBV6-5 and TRBJ2-3; tentatively, D is TRBD2 (7 bases). V was pared by 7 bases and J by 5 bases, with 28 bases between. Germline CDR1 and CDR2: MNHEY and SVGAGI. The CDR3 is 18 residues long. The CDR3 loop is CASNKGVYAGEEKDTQYF. CDR3 sequence (DNA): TGTGCCAGCAACAAGGGGGTCTACGCGGGAGAGGAAAAAGATACGCAGTATTTT.

This clonotype was seen only a few times. The chain recombines TRBV5-1 with TRBJ2-2; tentatively, D is TRBD1 (6 bases). The CDR3 length is 15 residues. V lost 5 bases, J lost 5 bases, and 16 bases lay in between. Germline loops: CDR1 SGHRS, CDR2 YFSETQ. The CDR3 DNA is TGCGCCAGCAGGTCCCGGGACAAATCAACCGGGGAGCTGTTTTTT. Translating gives CASRSRDKSTGELFF. Complete variable domain (other parts from reference TRBV5-1 and TRBJ2-2): KAGVTQTPRYLIKTRGQQVTLSCSPISGHRSVSWYQQTPGQGLQFLFEYFSETQRNKGNFPGRFSGRQFSNSRSEMNVSTLELGDSALYLCASRSRDKSTGELFFGEGSRLTVL.

This clonotype was seen a handful of times. V and J are TRBV5-1 and TRBJ2-3, with D unclear. From germline, CDR1 is SGHRS and CDR2 YFSETQ. Trimming took 7 bases from V and 7 from J, leaving 19 bases between them. This CDR3 has 14 residues. CDR3 region: CASRPSDPTNTQYF. DNA for the CDR3: TGCGCCAGCCGACCGTCGGACCCAACCAATACGCAGTATTTT.

The genes are TRBV18 and TRBJ2-7; TRBD2 matches at 8 bases. V dropped 1 base and J dropped 2; count of bases not matched to a gene: 7. The CDR3 runs to 16 residues. The germline gives CDR1 KGHSH, CDR2 LQKENI. CDR3 residues: CASSPLLGRATYEQYF. The DNA of the CDR3 is TGTGCCAGCTCACCACTACTCGGGAGGGCTACCTACGAGCAGTACTTC.

The chain employs TRBV24-1 and TRBJ2-3; 11 bases fit TRBD2. The CDR3 runs to 14 residues. Unmatched junction bases numbered 2, after V lost 6 bases and J lost 4 bases. Germline-derived CDR1 and CDR2 are KGHDR and SFDVKD. CDR3 loop: CATSPGLAADTQYF. In nucleotides, the CDR3 is TGTGCCACCAGTCCGGGACTAGCGGCAGATACGCAGTATTTT.

The table lists this clonotype with many counts. The rearrangement links TRBV6-1 to TRBJ1-1; 7 positions match TRBD1. Losses at the gene ends were 6 bases for V and 6 bases for J; bases not matched to a gene: 7. This CDR3 spans 13 amino acids. The germline V gene encodes CDR1 MNHNS and CDR2 SASEGT. The CDR3 DNA sequence: TGTGCCAGCAGGACGGGACAGAGAGCTGAAGCTTTCTTT. As protein: CASRTGQRAEAFF.

This clonotype was counted only a few times. The chain recombines TRBV7-9 with TRBJ2-1, with TRBD2 identical over 12 bases. Looked up from germline, CDR1 is SEHNR and CDR2 is FQNEAQ (reference sequence). V lost 2 bases and J lost 10; bases outside the gene matches: 6. The CDR3 is 15 residues long. CDR3 amino acids: CASSLLAGGPQEQFF. DNA of the CDR3: TGTGCCAGCAGCTTACTAGCGGGAGGGCCCCAAGAGCAGTTCTTC.

This clonotype was picked up many times. As DNA, the CDR3 is TGTGCCAGCAGTCAATTAGGCCCCCAGCATTTT. Residues: CASSQLGPQHF. The gene calls are TRBV6-1 and TRBJ1-5; no reliable D call. This CDR3 comprises 11 residues. Germline V gene data show CDR1 as MNHNS and CDR2 as SASEGT. Trimming left V 5 bases short and J 10 bases short, with 9 bases between.

This clonotype was counted a few times. The gene calls are TRBV6-5 and TRBJ2-2; maybe TRBD1 (5 bases). This CDR3 spans 17 amino acids. The germline gives CDR1 MNHEY, CDR2 SVGAGI. Deletions cut 2 bases from V and 0 bases from J, with 13 bases between. The CDR3 spells CASSYETAHANTGELFF. The DNA for the CDR3 is TGTGCCAGCAGTTACGAGACAGCCCACGCGAACACCGGGGAGCTGTTTTTT.

The chain is built from TRBV20-1 and TRBJ2-5, with D possibly TRBD1 on 6 matching bases. The germline CDR1 and CDR2 sequences are DFQATT and SNEGSKA (reference sequence). The CDR3 runs 13 residues. V was trimmed by 1 base and J by 3 bases, leaving 9 bases between them. CDR3 DNA: TGCAGTGCTAGAGGTGGACAGAAAGAGACCCAGTACTTC. Protein: CSARGGQKETQYF.

This clonotype occurred a few times. The chain links TRBV7-2 to TRBJ2-1; D uncertain. There are 12 residues in the CDR3. Deletions cut 11 bases from V and 3 bases from J, with 11 bases between. Germline V gives CDR1 SGHTA, CDR2 FQGNSA. The CDR3 DNA reads TGTGCCCGCCGTTCGCACTACAATGAGCAGTTCTTC. Protein: CARRSHYNEQFF.

Many counts were recorded for this clonotype. This chain uses TRBV12-3 or TRBV12-4 with TRBJ1-4; 9 positions agree with TRBD1. V trimming: 3 bases; J trimming: 8 bases; junction bases outside the gene matches: 10. The CDR3 contains 16 residues. The CDR3 loop is CASSFLSGQGEEKLFF. The CDR3 nucleotides are TGTGCCAGCAGTTTTCTTTCGGGACAGGGAGAAGAAAAACTGTTTTTT.

This clonotype was counted between two and nine times. V and J are TRBV5-1 and TRBJ2-1; TRBD1 agrees at 7 bases. Trimming cost V 4 bases and J 1 base; bases outside gene matches: 5. Germline V gives CDR1 SGHRS, CDR2 YFSETQ. There are 15 residues in the CDR3. The CDR3 nucleotides read TGCGCCAGCAGCGATGGGACAGCATCCTACAATGAGCAGTTCTTC. The encoded protein is CASSDGTASYNEQFF.

The chain is built from TRBV20-1 and TRBJ2-1; 12 bases map to TRBD2. Losses at the gene ends were 6 bases for V and 4 bases for J; bases not matched to a gene: 4. CDR1 is DFQATT and CDR2 is SNEGSKA in the germline V gene (reference sequence). This CDR3 spans 14 amino acids. The CDR3, as DNA: TGCAGTGCCCCGACTAGCGGGGGATACAATGAGCAGTTCTTC. Its protein is CSAPTSGGYNEQFF.

The chain recombines TRBV10-3 with TRBJ1-4; TRBD1 is a possible D gene (5 bases). CDR1 is ENHRY and CDR2 is SYGVKD in the germline V gene. The CDR3 sequence is 14 residues long. The V and J ends lost 3 bases and 11 bases respectively, with 16 bases between them. The chain's CDR3 is CAISDQDTGWKLFF. The CDR3 nucleotides are TGTGCCATCAGTGACCAGGACACGGGATGGAAACTGTTTTTT.

This chain links TRBV27 with TRBJ1-5; 8 bases are a match to TRBD1. The V gene end was trimmed by 2 bases and the J gene end by 7 bases; junction bases not matched to a gene: 10. Germline-derived CDR1 and CDR2 are MNHEY and SMNVEV (reference sequence). This CDR3 comprises 16 residues. The DNA for the CDR3 is TGTGCCAGCAGTTTAGGGACAGGTTCTCTTGGGCAGCCCCAGCATTTT. Translation gives CASSLGTGSLGQPQHF.

V is TRBV25-1 and J is TRBJ1-5, with D possibly being TRBD1 (6 bases). Trimming took off 11 bases at V and 5 bases at J, with 19 bases between the two ends. From germline, CDR1 is MGHDK and CDR2 SYGVNS. The CDR3 has 14 residues. The CDR3 loop is CAPSQGAVDQPQHF. The CDR3 region has the DNA TGTGCCCCTTCACAGGGAGCCGTCGATCAGCCCCAGCATTTT.

The sample holds a few counts of this clonotype. The chain uses TRBV4-1 and TRBJ2-7, with 12 nucleotides matching TRBD1. There are 17 residues in the CDR3. Germline CDR1 and CDR2: MGHRA and YSYEKL. Trimming removed 0 bases from V and 6 bases from J; junction bases left unmatched: 9. The CDR3 reads CASSQDLGQGAGSEQYV. The CDR3 region has the DNA TGCGCCAGCAGCCAAGATTTGGGACAGGGGGCGGGTTCCGAGCAGTACGTC.